The 17 T cell receptor beta chains reported below all come from one sample, sequenced in a study of cytomegalovirus exposure and HLA in healthy donors. Amplification used 60 Vbeta primers and 13 Jbeta primers. Clones were sequenced by immunoSEQ multiplex PCR, and TCRdb holds only the in-frame ones, with some missing. The sample contains tens of thousands of clones, 75% of which appear only once. Sequenced sample: PBMCs. Every receptor here comes from a woman aged 40 to 50 in good health and CMV-seropositive.

The chain couples TRBV11-2 to TRBJ2-3, with D unresolved. V was clipped by 3 bases and J by 2 bases, with 6 bases between them. The germline V gene encodes CDR1 SGHAT and CDR2 FQNNGV. The CDR3 has 13 amino acids. In DNA form, the CDR3 reads TGTGCCAGCAGCTTTACTCCCACAGATACGCAGTATTTT. As protein: CASSFTPTDTQYF.

The V call is TRBV7-3, the J call TRBJ2-6; D possibly corresponds to TRBD1 (5 bases). The CDR3 sequence is 17 residues long. Trimming removed 2 bases from V and 2 bases from J, with 13 bases in between. The germline V gene encodes CDR1 SGHTA and CDR2 FQGTGA. The CDR3 region is CASSLLGQAAGANVLTF. The CDR3 DNA follows: TGTGCCAGCAGCTTATTGGGGCAGGCGGCTGGGGCCAACGTCCTGACTTTC.

V and J are TRBV6-5 and TRBJ2-2, with D perhaps matching TRBD1 (5 bases). Germline values: CDR1 MNHEY, CDR2 SVGAGI. V was cut by 7 bases and J by 1 base, with 10 bases left in between. The CDR3 sequence is 14 residues long. The CDR3 sequence: CASTDSLNTGELFF. In DNA, the CDR3 is TGTGCCAGCACTGACAGCCTGAACACCGGGGAGCTGTTTTTT.

The gene calls are TRBV25-1 and TRBJ1-1; 7 nucleotides match TRBD1. This CDR3 comprises 13 residues. CDR1 and CDR2 from the germline V gene are MGHDK and SYGVNS. J gave up 12 bases and V 4 bases, and 11 bases lay outside the gene matches. This CDR3 reads CASSGESYRGSFF. The CDR3 region has the DNA TGTGCCAGCAGTGGGGAATCCTACAGGGGTTCTTTCTTT.

The chain recombines TRBV12-5 with TRBJ2-1; D ambiguous. V lost 4 bases and J 7 bases, leaving 5 bases between the germline ends. CDR1 and CDR2 (germline): LGHNT, FRNRAP. CDR3 length: 11 residues. The CDR3 coding sequence is TGTGCTAGTGGTTCCCAGAATGAGCAGTTCTTC. Its translation is CASGSQNEQFF.

The chain has TRBV18 and TRBJ1-5; 11 positions match TRBD1. Trimming took 5 bases from V and 6 from J; bases not matched to a gene: 12. Germline V gives CDR1 KGHSH, CDR2 LQKENI. The CDR3 spans 17 residues. Written as DNA, the CDR3 is TGTGCCAGCTCAACCGGGACAGGGGGTGGGAGGGGTCAGCCCCAGCATTTT. Translated, it gives CASSTGTGGGRGQPQHF.

V usage is TRBV9 and J usage is TRBJ1-2, with 12 nucleotides matching TRBD1. V dropped 2 bases and J dropped 4; count of bases not matched to a gene: 6. CDR1 is SGDLS, CDR2 YYNGEE, per germline. This CDR3 has 16 amino acids. The CDR3 is CASSVGTGGAAYGYTF. CDR3 nucleotides: TGTGCCAGCAGCGTCGGGACAGGGGGCGCCGCCTATGGCTACACCTTC. Filled out from reference TRBV9 and TRBJ1-2, the complete variable domain reads DSGVTQTPKHLITATGQRVTLRCSPRSGDLSVYWYQQSLDQGLQFLIQYYNGEERAKGNILERFSAQQFPDLHSELNLSSLELGDSALYFCASSVGTGGAAYGYTFGSGTRLTVV.

The CDR3 spells CASSPRQGAYTEAFF. Here the CDR3 DNA reads TGTGCCAGCAGCCCTCGACAGGGGGCGTATACTGAAGCTTTCTTT. The chain employs TRBV7-2 and TRBJ1-1; 10 nucleotides line up with TRBD1. CDR1 and CDR2 from the germline V gene are SGHTA and FQGNSA. J gave up 5 bases and V 5 bases, and 8 bases lay outside the gene matches. CDR3 length: 15 residues.

Worth noting for this clone: Distinct nucleotide sequences in the sample also encode this CDR3. The V gene is TRBV18, the J gene TRBJ2-3; TRBD2 matches 7 bases. Per the germline V gene, CDR1 is KGHSH and CDR2 is LQKENI. The length of the CDR3 is 15 residues. V dropped 4 bases and J dropped 0; count of bases not matched to a gene: 4. Here the CDR3 reads CASSRGGDSTDTQYF. The CDR3 region has the DNA TGTGCCAGCTCACGGGGAGGGGACAGCACAGATACGCAGTATTTT.

The V call is TRBV6-6, the J call TRBJ2-3; D is perhaps TRBD1 (6 bases). Germline CDR1 reads MNHNY; CDR2 reads SVGAGI (reference sequence). The CDR3 runs to 13 residues. V shed 7 bases and J shed 6 bases, with 14 bases lying between them. The CDR3 is CASTTRGWDTQYF. CDR3 DNA sequence: TGTGCCAGCACTACCAGGGGTTGGGATACGCAGTATTTT.

This clone was seen once. This sequence joins TRBV19 and TRBJ2-7, with D perhaps TRBD2 (7 bases). Germline V gives CDR1 LNHDA, CDR2 SQIVND (reference sequence). This CDR3 has 13 residues. With 8 bases removed from V and 2 bases from J, the gap between germline ends came to 13 bases. Here the CDR3 reads CASFEGGTYEQYF. The CDR3, as DNA: TGTGCCAGTTTTGAGGGGGGGACCTACGAGCAGTACTTC.

This chain connects TRBV30 to TRBJ1-5, with a tentative D call TRBD1 (6 bases). Deletions cut 2 bases from V and 3 bases from J, with 8 bases between. Germline V gene sequence: CDR1 GTSNPN, CDR2 SVGIG (reference sequence). This CDR3 comprises 13 residues. This chain's CDR3 is CAWSRTANQPQHF. The CDR3 DNA is TGTGCCTGGAGTCGGACAGCCAATCAGCCCCAGCATTTT. Using reference TRBV30 and TRBJ1-5 for the parts outside the CDR3, the full variable domain is SQTIHQWPATLVQPVGSPLSLECTVEGTSNPNLYWYRQAAGRGLQLLFYSVGIGQISSEVPQNLSASRPQDRQFILSSKKLLLSDSGFYLCAWSRTANQPQHFGDGTRLSIL.

The CDR3 DNA reads TGTGCCATCAGTCGAGGGGGAATCGAGAACACCGGGGAGCTGTTTTTT. Amino acid sequence: CAISRGGIENTGELFF. The gene calls are TRBV10-3 and TRBJ2-2, with D possibly being TRBD1 (6 bases). V lost 5 bases and J 1 base, leaving 14 bases between the germline ends. Per germline, CDR1 ENHRY and CDR2 SYGVKD. The CDR3 totals 16 residues.

The rearrangement links TRBV19 to TRBJ2-2, with D tentatively TRBD2 (6 bases). The CDR3 loop spans 12 amino acids. The ends were cut back, 5 bases at V and 8 bases at J, with 9 bases in the middle. From germline, CDR1 is LNHDA and CDR2 SQIVND (reference sequence). CDR3 loop: CASSPRGGELFF. DNA of the CDR3: TGTGCCAGTAGTCCCCGGGGGGGGGAGCTGTTTTTT.

The genes are TRBV6-1 and TRBJ1-2; D is undetermined. Germline CDR1 MNHNS, CDR2 SASEGT. The V end lost 0 bases, the J end lost 0 bases, and 5 bases lay between the germline ends. The CDR3 covers 14 residues. The CDR3 DNA follows: TGTGCCAGCAGTGAAGCCAGAACTAACTATGGCTACACCTTC. This gives the protein CASSEARTNYGYTF.

This clone was picked up one time. This chain uses TRBV28 with TRBJ2-3, with 10 bases identical to TRBD2. Losses at the gene ends were 6 bases for V and 4 bases for J; bases not matched to a gene: 7. Germline values: CDR1 MDHEN, CDR2 SYDVKM. The CDR3 length is 15 residues. For the CDR3, the DNA is TGTGCCAGCAGGGAAGCGGGGGGGCGTGCAGATACGCAGTATTTT. Translation gives CASREAGGRADTQYF.

This chain joins TRBV2 and TRBJ1-2; perhaps TRBD1 as D (6 bases). This CDR3 is built from 12 residues. Trimming took off 7 bases at V and 0 bases at J, with 6 bases between the two ends. Germline-derived CDR1 and CDR2 are SNHLY and FYNNEI. CDR3 coding DNA: TGTGCCAGCAACAGGGCTAACTATGGCTACACCTTC. It encodes CASNRANYGYTF.